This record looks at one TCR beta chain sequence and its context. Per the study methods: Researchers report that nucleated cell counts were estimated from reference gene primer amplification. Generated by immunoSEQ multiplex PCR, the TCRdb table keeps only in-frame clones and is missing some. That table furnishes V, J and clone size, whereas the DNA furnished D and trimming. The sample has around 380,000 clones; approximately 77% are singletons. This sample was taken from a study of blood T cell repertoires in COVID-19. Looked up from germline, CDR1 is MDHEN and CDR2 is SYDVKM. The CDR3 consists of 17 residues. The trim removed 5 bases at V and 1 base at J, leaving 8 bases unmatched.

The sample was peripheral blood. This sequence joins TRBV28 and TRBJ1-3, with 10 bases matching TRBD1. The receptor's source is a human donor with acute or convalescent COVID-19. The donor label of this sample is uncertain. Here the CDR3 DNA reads TGTGCCAGCAGTCCCCGGACAGGGGGGAAGTCTGGAAACACCATATATTTT. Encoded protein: CASSPRTGGKSGNTIYF. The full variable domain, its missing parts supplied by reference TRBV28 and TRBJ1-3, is DVKVTQSSRYLVKRTGEKVFLECVQDMDHENMFWYRQDPGLGLRLIYFSYDVKMKEKGDIPEGYSVSREKKERFSLILESASTNQTSMYLCASSPRTGGKSGNTIYFGEGSWLTVV.